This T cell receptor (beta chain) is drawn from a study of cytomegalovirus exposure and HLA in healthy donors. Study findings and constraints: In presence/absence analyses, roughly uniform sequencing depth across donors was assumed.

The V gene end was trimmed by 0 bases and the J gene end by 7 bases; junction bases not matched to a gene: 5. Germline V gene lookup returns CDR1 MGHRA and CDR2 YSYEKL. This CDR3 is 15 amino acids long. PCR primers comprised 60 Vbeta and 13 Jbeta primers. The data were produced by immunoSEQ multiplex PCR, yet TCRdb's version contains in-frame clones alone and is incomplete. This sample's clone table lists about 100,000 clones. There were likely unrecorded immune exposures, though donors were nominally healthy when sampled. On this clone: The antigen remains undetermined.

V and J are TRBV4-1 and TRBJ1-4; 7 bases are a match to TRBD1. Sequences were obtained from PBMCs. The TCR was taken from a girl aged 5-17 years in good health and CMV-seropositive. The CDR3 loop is CASSQDEGAGEKLFF. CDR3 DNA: TGCGCCAGCAGCCAAGATGAGGGGGCGGGTGAAAAACTGTTTTTT.